This TCR beta chain was obtained from a study of blood T cell repertoires in COVID-19. Study summary: Samples taken during acute and convalescent COVID-19 were collected in the United States, Italy and Spain. PBMCs, B-cell-depleted T cells, or T cells provided the cDNA or gDNA that made up the material.

CDR3 length equals 17 residues. Germline trimming cut 1 base from V and 2 bases from J; bases unmatched to any gene: 9. Germline V gene data show CDR1 as SGHNT and CDR2 as YYREEE (reference sequence). As handled by the study authors: Amplification from reference gene primers served as the basis for estimated nucleated cell counts. Sequencing was performed with immunoSEQ multiplex PCR; in TCRdb, only in-frame clones are kept and a portion is missing. Clone size and V and J calls were adopted from that table, with D and trimming inferred from the DNA. The sample yields 200,000 or so clones, 80% to 90% seen once.

The clonotype was recovered from a woman older than 75 with acute or convalescent COVID-19. The gene calls are TRBV5-4 and TRBJ2-5, with 9 bases identical to TRBD2. Sequences were obtained from peripheral blood. This CDR3 is CASSLSLAGYPQETQYF. DNA for the CDR3: TGTGCCAGCAGCTTGTCACTAGCGGGCTATCCACAAGAGACCCAGTACTTC.